This T cell receptor beta chain was captured in a study of T-cell reconstitution after alpha-beta-depleted transplantation in children. This clonotype was detected many times. Researchers prepared the TCRbeta library using unique molecular identifiers, the study reports. Via MiXCR, TCRdb re-called the PCR reads, giving one row per CDR3 protein. The table records hundreds of thousands of distinct CDR3 sequences, around 12% of them present only once. Germline CDR1 LGHNA, CDR2 YSLEER. This CDR3 is 15 amino acids long. V was trimmed by 4 bases and J by 4 bases, leaving 16 bases between them. The chain uses TRBV4-3 and TRBJ2-5, with D perhaps matching TRBD2 (5 bases). The source of this sequence is a human donor who donated a stem cell graft to a child with acute lymphoblastic leukemia. The input for sequencing was PBMCs from the stem cell graft donor, taken from the stem cell graft. CDR3 loop: CASSRGNQERETQYF. The CDR3 DNA is TGCGCCAGCAGCCGAGGGAATCAGGAGCGAGAGACCCAGTACTTC.